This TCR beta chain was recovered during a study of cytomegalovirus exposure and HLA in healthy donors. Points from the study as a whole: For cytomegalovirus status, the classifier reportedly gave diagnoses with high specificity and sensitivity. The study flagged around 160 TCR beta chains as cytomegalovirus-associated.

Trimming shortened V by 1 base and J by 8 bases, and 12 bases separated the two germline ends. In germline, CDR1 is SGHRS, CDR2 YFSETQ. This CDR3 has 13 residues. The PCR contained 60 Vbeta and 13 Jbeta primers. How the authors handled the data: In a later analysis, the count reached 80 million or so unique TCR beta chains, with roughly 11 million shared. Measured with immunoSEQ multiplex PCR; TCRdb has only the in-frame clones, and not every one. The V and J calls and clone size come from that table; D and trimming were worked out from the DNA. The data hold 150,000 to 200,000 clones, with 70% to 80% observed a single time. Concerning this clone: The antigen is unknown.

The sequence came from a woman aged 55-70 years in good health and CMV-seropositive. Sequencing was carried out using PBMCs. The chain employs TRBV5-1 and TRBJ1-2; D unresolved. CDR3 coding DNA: TGCGCCAGCAGCTTGAGTACTCCGGGAGGCTACACCTTC. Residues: CASSLSTPGGYTF.